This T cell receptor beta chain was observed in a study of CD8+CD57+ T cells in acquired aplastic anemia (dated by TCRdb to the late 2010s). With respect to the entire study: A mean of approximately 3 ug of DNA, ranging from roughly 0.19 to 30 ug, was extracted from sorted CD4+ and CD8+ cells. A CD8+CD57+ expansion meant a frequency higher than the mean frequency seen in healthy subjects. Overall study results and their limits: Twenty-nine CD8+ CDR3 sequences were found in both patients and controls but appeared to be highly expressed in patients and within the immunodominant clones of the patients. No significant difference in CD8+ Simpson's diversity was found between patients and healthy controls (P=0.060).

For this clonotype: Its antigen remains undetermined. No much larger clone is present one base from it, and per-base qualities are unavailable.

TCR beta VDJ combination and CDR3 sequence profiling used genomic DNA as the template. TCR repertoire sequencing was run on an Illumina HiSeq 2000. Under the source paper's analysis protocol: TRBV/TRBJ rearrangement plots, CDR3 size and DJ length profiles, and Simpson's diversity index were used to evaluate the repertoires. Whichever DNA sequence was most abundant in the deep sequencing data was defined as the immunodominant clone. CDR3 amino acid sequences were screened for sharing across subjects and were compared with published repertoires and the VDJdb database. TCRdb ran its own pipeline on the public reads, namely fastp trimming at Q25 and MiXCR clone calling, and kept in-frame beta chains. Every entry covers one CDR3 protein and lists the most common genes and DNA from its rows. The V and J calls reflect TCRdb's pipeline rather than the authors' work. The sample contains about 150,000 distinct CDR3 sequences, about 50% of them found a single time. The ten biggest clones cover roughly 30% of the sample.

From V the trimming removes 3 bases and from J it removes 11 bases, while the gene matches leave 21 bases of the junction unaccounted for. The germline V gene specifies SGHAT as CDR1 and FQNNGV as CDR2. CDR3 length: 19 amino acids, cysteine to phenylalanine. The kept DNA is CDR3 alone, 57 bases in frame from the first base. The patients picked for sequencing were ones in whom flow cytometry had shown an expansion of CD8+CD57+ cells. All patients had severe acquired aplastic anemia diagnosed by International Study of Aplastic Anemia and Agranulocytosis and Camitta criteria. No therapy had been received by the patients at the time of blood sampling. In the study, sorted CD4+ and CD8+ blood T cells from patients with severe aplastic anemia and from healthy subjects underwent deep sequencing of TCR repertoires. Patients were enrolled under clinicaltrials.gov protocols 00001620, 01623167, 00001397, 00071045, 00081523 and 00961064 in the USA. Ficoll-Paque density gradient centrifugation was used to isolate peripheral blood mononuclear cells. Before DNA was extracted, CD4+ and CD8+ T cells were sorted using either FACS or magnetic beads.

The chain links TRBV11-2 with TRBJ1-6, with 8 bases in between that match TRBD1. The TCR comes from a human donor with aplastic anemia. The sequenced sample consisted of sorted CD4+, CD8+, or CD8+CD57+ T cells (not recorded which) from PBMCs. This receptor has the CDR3 CASSFGSTGGISVGTPLHF. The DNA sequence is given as TGTGCCAGCAGCTTTGGATCAACAGGGGGGATCTCTGTCGGGACACCCCTCCACTTT.